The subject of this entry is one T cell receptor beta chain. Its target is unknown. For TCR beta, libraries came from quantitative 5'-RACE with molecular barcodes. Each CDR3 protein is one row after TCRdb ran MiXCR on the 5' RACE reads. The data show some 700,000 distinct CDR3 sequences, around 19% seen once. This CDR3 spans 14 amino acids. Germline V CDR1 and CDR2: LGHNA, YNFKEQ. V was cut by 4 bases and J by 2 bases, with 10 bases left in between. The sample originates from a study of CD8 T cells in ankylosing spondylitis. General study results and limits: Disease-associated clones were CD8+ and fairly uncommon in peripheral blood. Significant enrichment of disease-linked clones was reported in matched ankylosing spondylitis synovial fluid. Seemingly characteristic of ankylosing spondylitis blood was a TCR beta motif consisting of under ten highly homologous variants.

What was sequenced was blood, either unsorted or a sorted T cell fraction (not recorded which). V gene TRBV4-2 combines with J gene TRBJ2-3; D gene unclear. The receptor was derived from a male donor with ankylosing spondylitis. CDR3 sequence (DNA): TGTGCCAGCAGCCTGCAAGAAACCACAGATACGCAGTATTTT. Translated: CASSLQETTDTQYF.